This TCR beta chain derives from a study of early stage breast cancer tumors. In the study overall: Samples were sequenced at 7.5 to 10-fold average coverage.

The study's findings and limits: Enriched TCRB sequences shared across patients were mostly commonly generated sequences.

Trimming cost V 5 bases and J 4 bases, with 17 bases left between them. Germline values: CDR1 SGHTA, CDR2 FQGNSA. The CDR3 extends over 15 amino acids. The assay was immunoSEQ multiplex PCR, and TCRdb's table has in-frame clones only and misses some. The sample has 25,000 to 30,000 clones, more than 80% seen once. As concerns this clone: Its antigen is currently unknown.

This sequence joins TRBV7-2 and TRBJ2-5; tentative D call: TRBD1 (7 bases). The sequence derives from a person between 55 and 69 years old with breast cancer. The sequenced sample was blood. CDR3 bases: TGTGCCAGCAGCCTCCGAGCAGGGGGGCCAGAGACCCAGTACTTC. Translated, it gives CASSLRAGGPETQYF.